The 7 T cell receptor beta chains below all came from one sample that was sequenced in a study of CD4+ T cells in melanoma. TCRdb's copy holds only in-frame clones and misses some; the assay was immunoSEQ multiplex PCR. The sample consists of over 45,000 clones, approximately 70% of them appearing once. Sequencing was done on a sample of tumor tissue. These receptors were obtained from a human donor with melanoma.

The chain recombines TRBV5-8 with TRBJ1-1; possibly TRBD1 for D (6 bases). CDR3 length equals 17 residues. The germline V and J ends were trimmed by 4 bases and 2 bases, with 21 bases remaining between them. Germline V gives CDR1 SGHTS, CDR2 YDEGEE. CDR3 sequence reads: CASSAADLWDTNTEAFF. CDR3 bases: TGTGCCAGCAGCGCCGCGGATCTGTGGGACACCAACACTGAAGCTTTCTTT.

The rearrangement joins TRBV9 to TRBJ1-1; TRBD1 might be the D (5 bases). The germline V and J ends were trimmed by 4 bases and 7 bases, with 20 bases remaining between them. The CDR3 has 15 residues. Germline CDR1 and CDR2: SGDLS and YYNGEE. For the CDR3, the DNA is TGTGCCAGCAGCCAAGGGGTGGGGTTGGAGGGTGAAGCTTTCTTT. Translating it yields CASSQGVGLEGEAFF.

The chain carries TRBV15 and TRBJ1-4; possibly TRBD1 for D (5 bases). Germline V CDR1 and CDR2: LNHNV, YYDKDF (reference sequence). Between the trimmed V and J ends, which lost 2 bases and 8 bases, there was a span of 12 bases. The CDR3 length is 14 residues. The CDR3 protein is CATSRPPGGEKLFF. The CDR3 DNA follows: TGTGCCACCAGCAGACCCCCCGGGGGGGAAAAACTGTTTTTT.

This chain uses TRBV6-1 with TRBJ2-7; 9 bases match TRBD1. J gave up 5 bases and V 2 bases, and 7 bases lay outside the gene matches. CDR1 and CDR2 from the germline V gene are MNHNS and SASEGT. The CDR3 has 15 residues. CDR3 sequence reads: CASSERGTGRDEQYF. The CDR3, as DNA: TGTGCCAGCAGTGAAAGGGGGACAGGGCGAGACGAGCAGTACTTC.

This clone was seen ten or more times. The chain carries TRBV27 and TRBJ1-4; the D gene is possibly TRBD1 (5 bases). V lost 1 base and J 6 bases, leaving 9 bases between the germline ends. Germline CDR1 reads MNHEY; CDR2 reads SMNVEV (reference sequence). This CDR3 has 14 amino acids. CDR3 amino acids: CASSLFGRDEKLFF. The CDR3 DNA sequence: TGTGCCAGCAGTTTATTTGGCAGGGATGAAAAACTGTTTTTT.

The chain couples TRBV6-5 to TRBJ1-2; D unclear. CDR1 is MNHEY, CDR2 SVGAGI, per germline. V lost 5 bases, J lost 5 bases, and 12 bases lay in between. The CDR3 covers 13 residues. CDR3 nucleotides: TGTGCCAGCAGTCACCGCCCCGCATATGGCTACACCTTC. This gives the protein CASSHRPAYGYTF.

V usage is TRBV19 and J usage is TRBJ2-7; 7 bases are shared with TRBD1. There are 11 residues in the CDR3. Germline V gives CDR1 LNHDA, CDR2 SQIVND (reference sequence). Trimming removed 6 bases from V and 4 bases from J; junction bases left unmatched: 0. The DNA of the CDR3 is TGTGCCAGTAGACAGGGGTACGAGCAGTACTTC. It translates to CASRQGYEQYF. The variable domain in full, completed from reference TRBV19 and TRBJ2-7, reads DGGITQSPKYLFRKEGQNVTLSCEQNLNHDAMYWYRQDPGQGLRLIYYSQIVNDFQKGDIAEGYSVSREKKESFPLTVTSAQKNPTAFYLCASRQGYEQYFGPGTRLTVT.